This T cell receptor (beta chain) appears in the sequencing data of a study of T cells in Graves' hyperthyroidism and ophthalmopathy. Across the study: The blood sample was taken at first diagnosis, before treatment began. Study-level points and caveats: Most thyroid clonotypes with frequency above 0.001 were detected in blood. Ophthalmopathy and stable hyperthyroidism were separated by a 13 V-J model.

The CDR3 is made up of 12 amino acids. With 1 base removed from V and 10 bases from J, the gap between germline ends came to 10 bases. In this sample, this clonotype turned up many times. Its matching antigen is unknown. From RNA transcripts, TCR beta CDR3 regions were amplified. The primer set for the first-round RT-PCR of the TCR CDR3 was HTBI. MiXCR was run by TCRdb on the multiplex PCR reads, yielding one entry per CDR3 protein. The repertoire includes about 270,000 distinct CDR3 sequences, less than 30% of them detected once, and about 25% sits in the top ten. The sequence came from a man between 40 and 49 years old with Graves' hyperthyroidism that later progressed to Graves' ophthalmopathy. The gene calls are TRBV12-3 or TRBV12-4 and TRBJ1-1; D gene ambiguous. Sequencing was performed on blood. Here the CDR3 DNA reads TGTGCCAGCAGTTTAGATGTGGCCGGAGCTTTCTTT. Translation: CASSLDVAGAFF.